This T cell receptor (beta chain) was identified in a study of cytomegalovirus exposure and HLA in healthy donors. It was with 60 Vbeta and 13 Jbeta primers that the PCR ran. Measured with immunoSEQ multiplex PCR; TCRdb has only the in-frame clones, and not every one. The repertoire holds 150,000 to 200,000 clones, with about 80% as singletons. In its sample, this clone was seen once. Germline V CDR1 and CDR2: SGHRS, YFSETQ. V lost 10 bases and J lost 0, with 19 bases in between. This CDR3 has 15 amino acids. Sample: PBMCs. The V call is TRBV5-1, the J call TRBJ1-2, with D perhaps matching TRBD1 (5 bases). This receptor was obtained from a woman between 40 and 50 years old in good health and CMV-seronegative. This CDR3 is CAVSVGPTSNYGYTF. For the CDR3, the DNA is TGCGCCGTCTCTGTGGGGCCTACTTCTAACTATGGCTACACCTTC.